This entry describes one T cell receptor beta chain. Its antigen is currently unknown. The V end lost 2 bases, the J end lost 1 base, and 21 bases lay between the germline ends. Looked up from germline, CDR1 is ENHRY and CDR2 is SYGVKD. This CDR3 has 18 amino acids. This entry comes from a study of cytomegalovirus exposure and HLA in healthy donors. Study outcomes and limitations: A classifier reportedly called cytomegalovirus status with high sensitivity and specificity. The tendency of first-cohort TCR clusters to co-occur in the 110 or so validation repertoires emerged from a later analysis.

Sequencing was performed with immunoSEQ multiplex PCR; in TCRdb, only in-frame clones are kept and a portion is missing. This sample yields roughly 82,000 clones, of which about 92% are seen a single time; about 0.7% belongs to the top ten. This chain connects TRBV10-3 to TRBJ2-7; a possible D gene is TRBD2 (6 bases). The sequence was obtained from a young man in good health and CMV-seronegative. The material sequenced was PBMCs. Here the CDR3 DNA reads TGTGCCATCAGTGAGAGGTGGGTAGCGGATCCCTTTTCCTACGAGCAGTACTTC. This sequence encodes CAISERWVADPFSYEQYF.